This T cell receptor (beta chain) was identified during a study of type 1 and type 2 diabetes patients. The study's findings and limits: Some expanded clones seen only in T1D might occur in additional T2D or control samples.

Worth noting for this clonotype: Antigen specificity is unknown.

The CDR3 has 14 amino acids. V was trimmed by 5 bases and J by 2 bases, leaving 13 bases between them. Germline loops: CDR1 SGHTA, CDR2 FQGTGA. Amplification started from genomic DNA. Amplification of the beta chain CDR3 used 30 forward and 13 reverse multiplex primers. TCRdb reprocessed the multiplex PCR reads with MiXCR, giving one entry per CDR3 protein. Among about 250,000 distinct CDR3 sequences, roughly 50% were seen once, and the ten largest hold roughly 13%. The specimen was peripheral blood mononuclear cells (PBMCs). The clonotype originates from a young man with type 2 diabetes. The rearrangement joins TRBV7-3 to TRBJ2-7, with D uncertain. CDR3 residues: CASSPHGATYEQYF. The CDR3 region has the DNA TGTGCCAGCAGCCCCCATGGAGCCACCTACGAGCAGTACTTC.